The clone carrying this T cell receptor (beta chain) has ten or more counts. Its target is unknown. TCR beta CDR3 regions were amplified from RNA. The HTBI primer set was used in a first-round RT-PCR of the TCR CDR3. MiXCR, applied by TCRdb to the multiplex PCR reads, yields one record per CDR3 protein. This sample has approximately 260,000 distinct CDR3 sequences, with roughly 15% found just once. The sample belongs to a study of T cells in Graves' hyperthyroidism and ophthalmopathy. Study results and limitations: For ophthalmopathy, model prediction preceded onset by a median about 6.2 months.

Germline V gene lookup returns CDR1 MDHEN and CDR2 SYDVKM. The V and J ends lost 4 bases and 2 bases respectively, with 9 bases between them. This CDR3 comprises 13 residues. Blood was drawn at first hyperthyroidism diagnosis, before any ophthalmopathy symptoms. The sequenced material came from blood. The source of this sequence is a woman in her forties or fifties with Graves' hyperthyroidism that later progressed to Graves' ophthalmopathy. The rearrangement joins TRBV28 to TRBJ2-7; a possible D gene is TRBD2 (5 bases). CDR3 DNA: TGTGCCAGCAGTTCCGGGGATGCCTACGAGCAGTACTTC. Protein sequence: CASSSGDAYEQYF.